Sequencing of this T cell receptor (beta chain) was carried out in a study of T cell responses to AZD1222 COVID-19 vaccine. Sequencing used immunoSEQ multiplex PCR; TCRdb keeps in-frame clones, though not all of them. The sample gives 100,000 to 120,000 clones, more than 70% of which show up once; over 3% is in the top ten. This CDR3 has 13 residues. The germline V gene has CDR1 MNHNY and CDR2 SVGAGI (reference sequence). V shed 5 bases, J shed 8 bases, and the junction held 8 bases outside the gene matches. This receptor was obtained from an adult in good health. V and J are TRBV6-6 and TRBJ1-2, with TRBD1 matching over 7 bases. The sequencing here drew on peripheral blood, taken on day 0 of MenACWY control vaccination. CDR3 amino acids: CASSTGTVIGYTF. CDR3 DNA sequence: TGTGCCAGCAGTACCGGGACAGTCATCGGCTACACCTTC.